The source of this T cell receptor (beta chain) is a study of T cell clones after liver transplantation. Overall study: TCRbeta sequencing after a pre-transplant mixed lymphocyte reaction identified graft-donor-reactive clones, later tracked in post-transplant blood. Three of the eight recipients were HCV-positive; the rest had non-autoimmune, non-viral transplant indications. General study results and limits: Rather than being deleted, graft donor-reactive T cells may have moved into the graft. Conclusions were preliminary, with small, heterogeneous patient groups.

The CDR3 runs to 13 residues. The germline V and J ends were trimmed by 1 base and 9 bases, with 12 bases remaining between them. Germline CDR1 SGHAT, CDR2 FQNNGV. Assay: immunoSEQ multiplex PCR; the TCRdb copy retains only in-frame clones and omits some. The sample holds tens of thousands of clones, nearly 85% seen once. This clone has just one count. Its antigen is as yet unknown. This chain uses TRBV11-2 with TRBJ1-2; a possible D gene is TRBD1 (5 bases). Sequenced here: CD4+ T cells from blood, sampled approximately 3.5 years after liver transplant. The TCR sequence derives from a human patient who received a liver transplant. Some T cells may arise from the graft donor. In nucleotides, the CDR3 is TGTGCCAGCAGCTTAGTCCAGGGTAGAAGCTACACCTTC. Translated: CASSLVQGRSYTF.